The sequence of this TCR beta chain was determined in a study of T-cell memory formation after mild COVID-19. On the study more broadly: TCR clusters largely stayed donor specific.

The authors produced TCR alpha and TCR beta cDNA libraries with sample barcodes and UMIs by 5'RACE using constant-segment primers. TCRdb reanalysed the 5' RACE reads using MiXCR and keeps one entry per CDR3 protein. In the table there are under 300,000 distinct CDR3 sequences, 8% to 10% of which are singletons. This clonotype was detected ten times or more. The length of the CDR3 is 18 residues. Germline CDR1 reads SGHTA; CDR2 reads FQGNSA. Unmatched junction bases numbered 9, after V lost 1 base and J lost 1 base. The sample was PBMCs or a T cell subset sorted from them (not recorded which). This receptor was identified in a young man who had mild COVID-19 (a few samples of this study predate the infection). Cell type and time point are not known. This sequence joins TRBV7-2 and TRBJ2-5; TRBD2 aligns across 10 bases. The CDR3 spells CASSLDPPKRGGQETQYF. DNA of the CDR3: TGTGCCAGCAGCTTAGACCCGCCCAAGCGGGGGGGCCAAGAGACCCAGTACTTC.